Here is one T cell receptor beta chain with its context. This clonotype was found many times. The antigen it binds to is not known. No clone much larger than this one lies a single base away; base qualities are absent. The data were obtained in a study of spatial heterogeneity in lung cancer (dated by TCRdb to the late 2010s). Looking at the study overall: More beta-chain than alpha-chain transcripts were consistently detected, likely reflecting higher beta-chain transcript abundance. In the raw uncorrected reads, each unique combination of TCR and UMI appeared more than ten times on average. Both alpha and beta chains were TCR-sequenced in 210 or so tumor regions, about 64 matched nontumor lung samples and 55 to 60 PBMC samples obtained at surgery. The study quantitatively compared TCR alpha and beta repertoires across multiple tumor regions, matched nontumor lung and blood in non-small cell lung cancer. Nonsynonymous mutation counts, determined by whole-exome sequencing of tumor tissue, were related to TCR repertoire features. In tumor regions, TCR transcript counts showed a strong correlation with a T cell transcriptional module score from matched bulk RNA-seq. Beyond this particular receptor, the publication reports: Confirming at a functional level the hypothesis that regional TCRs recognize regional mutations was considered to require additional single-cell paired TCR alpha and beta sequencing. TCR-seq was estimated to cover only around 6.4% of tumor T cells for alpha chains and 13% to 15% for beta chains. The number of expanded intratumoral alpha and beta TCRs correlated with the tumor nonsynonymous mutation count. Counts of ubiquitous and regional expanded TCRs correlated with counts of ubiquitous and regional nonsynonymous mutations, respectively.

The library was produced with 5' RACE. Sequencing relied on a NextSeq 500. In the TCR library protocol, a unique molecular identifier was attached to each TCR cDNA molecule so that PCR and sequencing errors could be corrected. The authors' pipeline ran thus. TCR identification, UMI-based error correction and CDR3 extraction were performed with Decombinator tools. Expanded TCRs were defined as those above a frequency of 2 per 1,000, corresponding to the top 1% of the tumor frequency distribution. Expanded tumor TCRs statistically deemed absent (corrected P<0.05) from at least one tumor region were classed as regional, and all other expanded tumor TCRs were classed as ubiquitous. Renyi diversity was computed with the R vegan package after each repertoire had been subsampled 100 times to 5,000 TCRs. CDR3 similarity networks were built from amino acid triplet string-kernel similarity, with CDR3s being connected when pairwise similarity was above 0.82. TCRdb reprocessed the public reads (quality trimming at Q25 with fastp, clone calling with MiXCR) and kept in-frame beta chains. Each CDR3 protein gets just one entry, which takes the most common genes and DNA from the rows behind it. V and J calls and clone size were set by TCRdb, not the authors. This sample holds 18,000 or so distinct CDR3 sequences; roughly 6% were observed only once. The top ten hold around 10% of the sample.

Taken with the paper, the label for time point translates to: sample taken at primary tumor resection. Samples were obtained from approximately 76 patients with early-stage, untreated non-small cell lung cancer from the lung TRACERx cohort. TCR sequencing used whole RNA extracted from tumor and nontumor lung tissue, or from cryopreserved PBMC samples, without cell sorting. Only patients for whom sufficient RNA was available from at least two tumor regions were selected for TCR sequencing. Before selection, tumor and adjacent nontumor lung specimens were reviewed by a lung pathologist. A distance of 16 bases separates the germline ends of V and J, which lose 2 bases and 2 bases respectively. The germline V gene provides CDR1 MNHEY and CDR2 SVGAGI. From the cysteine through the phenylalanine, the CDR3 covers 17 amino acids. CDR3 DNA is the only sequence kept; it has 51 bases, read in frame from the first base.

Recombination connected TRBV6-5 to TRBJ2-4; the D gene lacks a confident call. This material consisted of lung tumor tissue, taken at surgery. This TCR derives from a female donor with early-stage non-small cell lung cancer. The DNA sequence is TGTGCCAGCAGTTACGCCACGGCAGGCGCCTCCAAAAACATTCAGTACTTC. Its amino acids are CASSYATAGASKNIQYF.